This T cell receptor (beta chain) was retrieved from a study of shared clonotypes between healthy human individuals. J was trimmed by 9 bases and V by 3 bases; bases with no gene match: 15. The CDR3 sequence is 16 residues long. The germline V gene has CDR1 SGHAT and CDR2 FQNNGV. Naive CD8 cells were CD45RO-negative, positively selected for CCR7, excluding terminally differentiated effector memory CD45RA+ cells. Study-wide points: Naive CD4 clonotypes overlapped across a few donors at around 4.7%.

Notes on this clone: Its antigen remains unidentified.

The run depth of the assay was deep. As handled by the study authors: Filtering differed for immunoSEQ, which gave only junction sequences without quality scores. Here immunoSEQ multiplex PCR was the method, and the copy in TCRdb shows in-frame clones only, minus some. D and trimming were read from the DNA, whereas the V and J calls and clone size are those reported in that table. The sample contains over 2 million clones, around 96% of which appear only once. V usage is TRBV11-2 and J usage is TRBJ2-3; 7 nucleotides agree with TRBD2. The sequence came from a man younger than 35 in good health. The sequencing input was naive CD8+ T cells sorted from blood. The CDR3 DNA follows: TGTGCCAGCAGCTTCCGGGGGTGGCTAGCGGTCGTAACGCAGTATTTT. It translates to CASSFRGWLAVVTQYF.